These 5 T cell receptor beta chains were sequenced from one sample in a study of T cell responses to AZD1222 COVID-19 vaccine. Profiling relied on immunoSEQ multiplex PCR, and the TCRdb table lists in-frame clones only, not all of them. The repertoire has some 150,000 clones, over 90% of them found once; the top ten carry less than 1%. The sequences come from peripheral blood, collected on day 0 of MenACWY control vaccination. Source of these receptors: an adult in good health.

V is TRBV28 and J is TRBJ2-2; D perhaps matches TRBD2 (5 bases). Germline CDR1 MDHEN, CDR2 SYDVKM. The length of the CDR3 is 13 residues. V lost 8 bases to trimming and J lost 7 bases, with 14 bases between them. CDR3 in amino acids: CASATSGSGELFF. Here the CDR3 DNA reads TGTGCCAGCGCCACTTCGGGGAGCGGGGAGCTGTTTTTT.

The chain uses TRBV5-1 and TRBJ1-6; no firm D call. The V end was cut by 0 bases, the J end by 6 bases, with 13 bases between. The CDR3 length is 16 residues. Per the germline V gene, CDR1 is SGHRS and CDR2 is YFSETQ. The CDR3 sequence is CASSLESLVSNSPLHF. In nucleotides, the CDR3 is TGCGCCAGCAGCTTGGAGTCTCTTGTTAGTAATTCACCCCTCCACTTT.

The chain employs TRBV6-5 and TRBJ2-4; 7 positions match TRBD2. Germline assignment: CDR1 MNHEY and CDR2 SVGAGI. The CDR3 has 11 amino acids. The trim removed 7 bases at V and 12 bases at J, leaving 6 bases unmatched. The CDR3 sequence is CASTREGSQYF. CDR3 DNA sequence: TGTGCCAGCACCAGGGAGGGGTCTCAGTACTTC.

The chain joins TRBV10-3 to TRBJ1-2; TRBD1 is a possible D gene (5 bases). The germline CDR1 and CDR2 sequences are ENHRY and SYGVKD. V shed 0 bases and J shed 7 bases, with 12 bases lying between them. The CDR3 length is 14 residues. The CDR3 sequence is CAISESGRESGYTF. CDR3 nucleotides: TGTGCCATCAGTGAGTCGGGCAGGGAGAGTGGCTACACCTTC.

For the CDR3, the DNA is TGTGCCAGCAGTGAGCGCGGGGATCAGCCCCAGCATTTT. Translation: CASSERGDQPQHF. The chain is built from TRBV6-1 and TRBJ1-5, with D hard to call. The germline V gene has CDR1 MNHNS and CDR2 SASEGT. This CDR3 region has 13 residues. V gave up 3 bases and J gave up 5 bases, with 8 bases separating them.